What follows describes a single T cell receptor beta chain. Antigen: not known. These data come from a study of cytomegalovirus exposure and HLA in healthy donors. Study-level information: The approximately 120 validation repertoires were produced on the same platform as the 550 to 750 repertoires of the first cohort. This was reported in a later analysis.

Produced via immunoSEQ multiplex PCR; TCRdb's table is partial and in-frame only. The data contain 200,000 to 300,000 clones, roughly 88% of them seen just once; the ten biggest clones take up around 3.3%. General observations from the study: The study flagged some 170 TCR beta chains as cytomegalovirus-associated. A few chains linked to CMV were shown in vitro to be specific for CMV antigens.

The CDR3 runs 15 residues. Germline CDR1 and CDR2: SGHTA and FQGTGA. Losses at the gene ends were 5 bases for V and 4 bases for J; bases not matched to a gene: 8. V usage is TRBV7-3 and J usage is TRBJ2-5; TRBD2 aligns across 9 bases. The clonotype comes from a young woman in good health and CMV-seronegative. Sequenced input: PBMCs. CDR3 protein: CASSPIAGARETQYF. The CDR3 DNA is TGTGCCAGCAGCCCCATAGCGGGAGCTCGAGAGACCCAGTACTTC.